This entry features one T cell receptor (beta chain) sequence. Its antigen is not known. In germline, CDR1 is WSHSY, CDR2 SAAADI. The CDR3 totals 16 residues. The V gene end was trimmed by 5 bases and the J gene end by 5 bases; junction bases not matched to a gene: 6. With 60 Vbeta and 13 Jbeta primers, the PCR was carried out. Here immunoSEQ multiplex PCR was the method, and the copy in TCRdb shows in-frame clones only, minus some. Recorded for this sample: tens of thousands of clones. The data are from a study of cytomegalovirus exposure and HLA in healthy donors. Study findings and constraints: A highly shared variant cluster was judged a likely technical artifact.

This clonotype originated in a man aged 18 to 29 in good health and CMV-seropositive. The sequenced material came from PBMCs. This sequence joins TRBV10-2 and TRBJ2-1; TRBD2 matches at 13 bases. CDR3: CASSPLLAGGNNEQFF. The CDR3 coding sequence is TGCGCCAGCAGTCCACTACTAGCGGGAGGGAACAATGAGCAGTTCTTC.